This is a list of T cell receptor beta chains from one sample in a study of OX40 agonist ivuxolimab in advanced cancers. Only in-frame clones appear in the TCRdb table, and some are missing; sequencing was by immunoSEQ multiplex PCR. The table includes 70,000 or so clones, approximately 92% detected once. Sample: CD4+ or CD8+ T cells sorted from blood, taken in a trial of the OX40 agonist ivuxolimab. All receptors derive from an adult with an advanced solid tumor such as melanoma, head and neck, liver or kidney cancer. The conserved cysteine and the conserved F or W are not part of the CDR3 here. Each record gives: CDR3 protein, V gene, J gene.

ASSVDPGLAGLTDTQY	TRBV9	TRBJ2-3
ASSQMPGGLIEQY	TRBV4-1	TRBJ2-7
ASSEDRIQEQY	TRBV7-9	TRBJ2-7
ASSPTATVYNEQF	TRBV19	TRBJ2-1
ASSVAGHTEAF	TRBV9	TRBJ1-1
ASSIDIHSNQPQH	TRBV19	TRBJ1-5
ASSNRERGEYEQY	TRBV7-6	TRBJ2-7
ASTGEAMNTGELF	TRBV11-3	TRBJ2-2
ASSQSSYEQY	TRBV27	TRBJ2-7
ASSLGFRTNNEKLF	TRBV7-2	TRBJ1-4
ASSEFKGYT	TRBV6-5	TRBJ1-2
ASSLADTEAF	TRBV5-4	TRBJ1-1
ASSEAFERGSGNTIY	TRBV2	TRBJ1-3
ASSSNYPFTEAF	TRBV18	TRBJ1-1
ASSRDRDYEQY	TRBV6-1	TRBJ2-7
ASSLVGRGRWTEAF	TRBV7-9	TRBJ1-1
SHSGTGLEAF	TRBV29-1	TRBJ1-1
AWTSSQNFYNEQF	TRBV30	TRBJ2-1
ASSFTYQPQH	TRBV2	TRBJ1-5
ATSRDDGTGGNGYT	TRBV15	TRBJ1-2
ASSDLETGFDQPQH	TRBV19	TRBJ1-5
ASSSGRAEETQY	TRBV2	TRBJ2-5
ASSSSGLAGYNEQF	TRBV5-4	TRBJ2-1
TSSQDSRQETQY	TRBV1	TRBJ2-5
ASSLRTGTGTDIDGYT	TRBV5-5	TRBJ1-2
ASSYGGGNTIY	TRBV6-5	TRBJ1-3
ASSLSVGRSNYGYT	TRBV7-3	TRBJ1-2
ASSYRDSYEQY	TRBV27	TRBJ2-7
ASSFQGGTEAF	TRBV27	TRBJ1-1
ASSLGQTYEQY	TRBV6-5	TRBJ2-7
AISESGLAVETQY	TRBV10-3	TRBJ2-5
ATSRRGPTYEQY	TRBV11-2	-